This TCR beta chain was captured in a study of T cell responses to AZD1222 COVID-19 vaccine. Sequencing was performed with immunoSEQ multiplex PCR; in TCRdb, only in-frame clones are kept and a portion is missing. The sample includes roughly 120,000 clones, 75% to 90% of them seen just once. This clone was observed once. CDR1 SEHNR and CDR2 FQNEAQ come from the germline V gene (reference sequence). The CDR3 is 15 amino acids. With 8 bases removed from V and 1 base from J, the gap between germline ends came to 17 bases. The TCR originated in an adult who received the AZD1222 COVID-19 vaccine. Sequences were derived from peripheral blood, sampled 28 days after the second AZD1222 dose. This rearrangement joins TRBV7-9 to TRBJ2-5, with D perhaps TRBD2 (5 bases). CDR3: CASRERPTGQETQYF. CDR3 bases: TGTGCCAGCCGGGAACGGCCAACCGGCCAAGAGACCCAGTACTTC.